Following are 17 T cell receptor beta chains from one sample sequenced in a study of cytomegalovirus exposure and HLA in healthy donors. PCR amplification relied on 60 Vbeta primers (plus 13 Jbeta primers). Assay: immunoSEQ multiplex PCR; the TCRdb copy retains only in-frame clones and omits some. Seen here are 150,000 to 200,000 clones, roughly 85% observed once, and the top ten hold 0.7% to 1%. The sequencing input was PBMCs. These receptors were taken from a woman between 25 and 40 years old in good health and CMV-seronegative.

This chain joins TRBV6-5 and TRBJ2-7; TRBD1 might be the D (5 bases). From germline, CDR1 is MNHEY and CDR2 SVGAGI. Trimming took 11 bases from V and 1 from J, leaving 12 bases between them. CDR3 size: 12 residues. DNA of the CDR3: TGTGCCTCCTCGGACACTTCCTACGAGCAGTACTTC. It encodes CASSDTSYEQYF.

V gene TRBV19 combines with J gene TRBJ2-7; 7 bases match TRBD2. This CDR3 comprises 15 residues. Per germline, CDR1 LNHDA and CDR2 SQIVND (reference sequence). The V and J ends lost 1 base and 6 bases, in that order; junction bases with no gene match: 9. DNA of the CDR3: TGTGCCAGTAGTATAGGTGGGACTATCCATGGCGAGCAGTACTTC. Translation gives CASSIGGTIHGEQYF. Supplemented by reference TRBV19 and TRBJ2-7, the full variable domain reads DGGITQSPKYLFRKEGQNVTLSCEQNLNHDAMYWYRQDPGQGLRLIYYSQIVNDFQKGDIAEGYSVSREKKESFPLTVTSAQKNPTAFYLCASSIGGTIHGEQYFGPGTRLTVT.

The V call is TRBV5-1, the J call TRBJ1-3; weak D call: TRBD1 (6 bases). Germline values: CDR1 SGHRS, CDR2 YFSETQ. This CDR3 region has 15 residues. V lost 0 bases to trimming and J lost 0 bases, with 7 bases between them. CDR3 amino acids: CASSLAGDSGNTIYF. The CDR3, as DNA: TGCGCCAGCAGCTTGGCAGGGGACTCTGGAAACACCATATATTTT. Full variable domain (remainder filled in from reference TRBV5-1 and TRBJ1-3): KAGVTQTPRYLIKTRGQQVTLSCSPISGHRSVSWYQQTPGQGLQFLFEYFSETQRNKGNFPGRFSGRQFSNSRSEMNVSTLELGDSALYLCASSLAGDSGNTIYFGEGSWLTVV.

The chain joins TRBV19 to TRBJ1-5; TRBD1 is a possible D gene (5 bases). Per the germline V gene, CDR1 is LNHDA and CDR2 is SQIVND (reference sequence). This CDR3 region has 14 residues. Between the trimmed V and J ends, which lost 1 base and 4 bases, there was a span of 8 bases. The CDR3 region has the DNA TGTGCCAGTAGTATAGGGGCAGGGAATCAGCCCCAGCATTTT. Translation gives CASSIGAGNQPQHF.

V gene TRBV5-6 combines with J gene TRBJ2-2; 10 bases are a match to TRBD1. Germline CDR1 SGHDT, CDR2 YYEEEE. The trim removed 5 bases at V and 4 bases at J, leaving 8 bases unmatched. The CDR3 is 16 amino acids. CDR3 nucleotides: TGTGCCAGCAGAAGACAGGGGGCCTCGAGCACCGGGGAGCTGTTTTTT. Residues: CASRRQGASSTGELFF.

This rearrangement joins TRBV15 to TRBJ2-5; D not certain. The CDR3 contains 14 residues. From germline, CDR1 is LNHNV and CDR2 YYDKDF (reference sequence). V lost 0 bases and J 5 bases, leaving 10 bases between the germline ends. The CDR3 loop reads CATSRDLRKETQYF. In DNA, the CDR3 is TGTGCCACCAGCAGAGATCTGCGAAAGGAGACCCAGTACTTC.

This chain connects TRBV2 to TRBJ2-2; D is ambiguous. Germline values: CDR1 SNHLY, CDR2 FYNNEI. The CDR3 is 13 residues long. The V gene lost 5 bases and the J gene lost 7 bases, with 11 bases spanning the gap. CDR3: CASSTKKSGELFF. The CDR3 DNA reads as TGTGCCAGCAGTACAAAGAAAAGCGGGGAGCTGTTTTTT.

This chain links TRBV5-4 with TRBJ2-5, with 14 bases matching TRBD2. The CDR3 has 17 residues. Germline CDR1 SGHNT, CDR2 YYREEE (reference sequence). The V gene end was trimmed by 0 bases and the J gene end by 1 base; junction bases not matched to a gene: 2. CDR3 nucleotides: TGTGCCAGCAGCTTGGCCGGACTAGCGGGGGGCCAAGAGACCCAGTACTTC. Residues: CASSLAGLAGGQETQYF. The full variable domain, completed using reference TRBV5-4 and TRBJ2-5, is ETGVTQSPTHLIKTRGQQVTLRCSSQSGHNTVSWYQQALGQGPQFIFQYYREEENGRGNFPPRFSGLQFPNYSSELNVNALELDDSALYLCASSLAGLAGGQETQYFGPGTRLLVL.

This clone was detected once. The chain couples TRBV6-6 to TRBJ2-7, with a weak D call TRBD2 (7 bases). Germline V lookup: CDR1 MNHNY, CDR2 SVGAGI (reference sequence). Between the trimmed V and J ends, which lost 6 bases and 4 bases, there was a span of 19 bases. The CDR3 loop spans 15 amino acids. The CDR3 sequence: CASRGGAGQMYEQYF. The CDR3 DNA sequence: TGTGCCAGCAGAGGGGGAGCGGGGCAGATGTACGAGCAGTACTTC.

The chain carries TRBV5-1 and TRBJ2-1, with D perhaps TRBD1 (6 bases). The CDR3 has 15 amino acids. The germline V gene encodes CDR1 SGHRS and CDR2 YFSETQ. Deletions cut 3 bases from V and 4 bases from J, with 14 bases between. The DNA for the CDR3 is TGCGCCAGCAGCTCCAAAGGGGGTTCATACAATGAGCAGTTCTTC. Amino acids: CASSSKGGSYNEQFF.

In DNA form, the CDR3 reads TGCGCCAGCAGCCCCGAGAGCGCACCGGCTGGGCAGTTCTTC. Its protein is CASSPESAPAGQFF. The V call is TRBV5-1, the J call TRBJ2-1; no reliable D call. Germline V gene data show CDR1 as SGHRS and CDR2 as YFSETQ. The CDR3 length is 14 residues. V was pared by 4 bases and J by 12 bases, with 20 bases between.

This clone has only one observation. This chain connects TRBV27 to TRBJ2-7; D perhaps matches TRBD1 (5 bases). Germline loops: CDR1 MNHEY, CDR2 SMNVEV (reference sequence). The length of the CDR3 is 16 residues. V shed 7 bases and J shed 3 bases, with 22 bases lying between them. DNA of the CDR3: TGTGCCAGCACCAATAGGGGTCCGAGTAGTGGCTACGAGCAGTACTTC. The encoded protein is CASTNRGPSSGYEQYF.

CDR3 nucleotides: TGTGCCAGCTCACCGAGTGAAGCTTCTGGAAACACCATATATTTT. Translating it yields CASSPSEASGNTIYF. V is TRBV18 and J is TRBJ1-3, with D unresolved. V shed 3 bases and J shed 1 base, with 10 bases lying between them. Germline CDR1 is KGHSH and CDR2 is LQKENI. CDR3 length equals 15 residues. Variable domain in full (rest from reference TRBV18 and TRBJ1-3): NAGVMQNPRHLVRRRGQEARLRCSPMKGHSHVYWYRQLPEEGLKFMVYLQKENIIDESGMPKERFSAEFPKEGPSILRIQQVVRGDSAAYFCASSPSEASGNTIYFGEGSWLTVV.

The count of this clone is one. The CDR3 loop is CASTYLPSGDTQYF. The DNA for the CDR3 is TGTGCCAGCACCTATCTCCCCTCCGGAGATACGCAGTATTTT. This rearrangement joins TRBV25-1 to TRBJ2-3; D gene unclear. The germline gives CDR1 MGHDK, CDR2 SYGVNS. This CDR3 has 14 amino acids. V was shortened by 7 bases and J by 5 bases, with 16 bases between the two germline ends.

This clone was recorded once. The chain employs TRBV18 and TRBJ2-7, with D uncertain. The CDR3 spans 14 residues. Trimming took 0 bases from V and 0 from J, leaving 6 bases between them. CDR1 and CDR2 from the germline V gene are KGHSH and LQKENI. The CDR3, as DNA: TGTGCCAGCTCACCACCCCCCCACTCCTACGAGCAGTACTTC. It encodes CASSPPPHSYEQYF. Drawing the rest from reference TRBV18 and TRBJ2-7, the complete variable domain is NAGVMQNPRHLVRRRGQEARLRCSPMKGHSHVYWYRQLPEEGLKFMVYLQKENIIDESGMPKERFSAEFPKEGPSILRIQQVVRGDSAAYFCASSPPPHSYEQYFGPGTRLTVT.

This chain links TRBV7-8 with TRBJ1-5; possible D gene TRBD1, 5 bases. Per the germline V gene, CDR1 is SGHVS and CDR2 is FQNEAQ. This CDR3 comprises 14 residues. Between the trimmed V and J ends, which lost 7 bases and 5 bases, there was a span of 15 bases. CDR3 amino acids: CASTPRGSHQPQHF. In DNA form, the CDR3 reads TGTGCCAGCACCCCAAGGGGATCCCATCAGCCCCAGCATTTT.

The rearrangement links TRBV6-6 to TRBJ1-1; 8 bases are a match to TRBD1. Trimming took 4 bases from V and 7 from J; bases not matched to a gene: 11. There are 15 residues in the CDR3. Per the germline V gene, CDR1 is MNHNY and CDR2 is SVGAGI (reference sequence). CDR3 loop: CASSSSSRGPGEAFF. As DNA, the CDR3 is TGTGCCAGCAGTTCTAGTTCCAGGGGGCCCGGTGAAGCTTTCTTT.